These T cell receptor beta chains were read from a single sample in a study of T cells in Graves' hyperthyroidism and ophthalmopathy. TCRdb re-derived calls from the multiplex PCR reads in MiXCR, one entry per CDR3 protein. The sample consists of hundreds of thousands of distinct CDR3 sequences, under 25% of them appearing once. Sequencing input: blood. Every receptor here comes from a man younger than 40 with Graves' ophthalmopathy. Each CDR3 is given with its conserved first and last residue. The D gene is left open where the match is weak. Not every row has a clone size; where given, it reads once, few, many or a size class.

abundance: few
d_gene: TRBD1
v_gene: TRBV27
j_gene: TRBJ1-2
CDR3nt: TGTGCCAGCAGTTGGGCGGGGGGGACAGGGGATGGCTACACCTTC
CDR3aa: CASSWAGGTGDGYTF

abundance: few
d_gene: NA
v_gene: TRBV7-9
j_gene: TRBJ1-4
CDR3nt: TGTGCCAGCACTGGGGGACGCGTTTCAAATGAAAAACTGTTTTTT
CDR3aa: CASTGGRVSNEKLFF

abundance: few
d_gene: TRBD2
v_gene: TRBV20-1
j_gene: TRBJ2-1
CDR3nt: TGCAGTGCTAGAGACGACGGGAGGGCCCACAATGAGCAGTTCTTC
CDR3aa: CSARDDGRAHNEQFF

abundance: NA
d_gene: TRBD1
v_gene: TRBV5-1
j_gene: TRBJ1-3
CDR3nt: TGCGCCAGCAGCACGGGGGACAGCTCAAGGGGAAACACCATATATTTT
CDR3aa: CASSTGDSSRGNTIYF

abundance: NA
d_gene: NA
v_gene: TRBV4-1
j_gene: TRBJ2-7
CDR3nt: TGCGCCAGCAGCCAAGATGGGGCAGCCTACGAGCAGTACTTC
CDR3aa: CASSQDGAAYEQYF

abundance: many
d_gene: NA
v_gene: TRBV30
j_gene: TRBJ1-6
CDR3nt: TGTGCCTGGAGTGTATCACGTACGAGCTCCTATAATTCACCCCTCCACTTT
CDR3aa: CAWSVSRTSSYNSPLHF

abundance: NA
d_gene: TRBD2
v_gene: TRBV19
j_gene: TRBJ2-1
CDR3nt: TGTGCCAGTAGTATAGAGGGACTAGCGGGAGGTAGGGATGAGCAGTTCTTC
CDR3aa: CASSIEGLAGGRDEQFF

abundance: many
d_gene: TRBD1
v_gene: TRBV6-5
j_gene: TRBJ2-5
CDR3nt: TGTGCCAGCAGTTATAGCCTAGGGGGCGGCCAAGAGACCCAGTACTTC
CDR3aa: CASSYSLGGGQETQYF

abundance: many
d_gene: TRBD2
v_gene: TRBV11-2
j_gene: TRBJ2-7
CDR3nt: TGTGCCAGCAGCGATAGCGGGAGGATCGACGAGCAGTACTTC
CDR3aa: CASSDSGRIDEQYF

abundance: many
d_gene: NA
v_gene: TRBV30
j_gene: TRBJ2-5
CDR3nt: TGTGCCTGGAGTCGAGGGGGGCGCGGGGAGACCCAGTACTTC
CDR3aa: CAWSRGGRGETQYF

abundance: NA
d_gene: NA
v_gene: TRBV19
j_gene: TRBJ2-3
CDR3nt: TGTGCCAGTAGTATAGATTGGGGGAACACAGATACGCAGTATTTT
CDR3aa: CASSIDWGNTDTQYF

abundance: many
d_gene: NA
v_gene: TRBV2
j_gene: TRBJ2-1
CDR3nt: TGTGCCAGCAGTGGCGACGCTAATGAGCAGTTCTTC
CDR3aa: CASSGDANEQFF

abundance: many
d_gene: NA
v_gene: TRBV20-1
j_gene: TRBJ2-3
CDR3nt: TGCAGTGCTCGCGGGGCAGCAGATACGCAGTATTTT
CDR3aa: CSARGAADTQYF

abundance: many
d_gene: NA
v_gene: TRBV12-3/TRBV12-4
j_gene: TRBJ1-4
CDR3nt: TGTGCCAGCGGCAGATCGGGCTTTGCAACTAATGAAAAACTGTTTTTT
CDR3aa: CASGRSGFATNEKLFF

abundance: medium-sized
d_gene: NA
v_gene: TRBV14
j_gene: TRBJ2-7
CDR3nt: TGTGCCAGCAGCCATCGCAGGGTCTACGAGCAGTACTTC
CDR3aa: CASSHRRVYEQYF

abundance: NA
d_gene: TRBD1
v_gene: TRBV4-1
j_gene: TRBJ2-2
CDR3nt: TGCGCCAGCAGCCAAGGTGGACAGGGGGGTCACACCGGGGAGCTGTTTTTT
CDR3aa: CASSQGGQGGHTGELFF

abundance: NA
d_gene: TRBD1
v_gene: TRBV29-1
j_gene: TRBJ2-3
CDR3nt: TGCAGCGTTCGATTGACAGGGGGAAACACAGATACGCAGTATTTT
CDR3aa: CSVRLTGGNTDTQYF

abundance: NA
d_gene: NA
v_gene: TRBV6-1
j_gene: TRBJ2-1
CDR3nt: TGTGCCAGCAGTGAAGGCCCCCTTACTAGTTATGAGCAGTTCTTC
CDR3aa: CASSEGPLTSYEQFF

abundance: NA
d_gene: NA
v_gene: TRBV10-3
j_gene: TRBJ2-2
CDR3nt: TGTGCCATCCTGAAGGGGGAGTACACCGGGGAGCTGTTTTTT
CDR3aa: CAILKGEYTGELFF

abundance: NA
d_gene: TRBD1
v_gene: TRBV6-2/TRBV6-3
j_gene: TRBJ1-5
CDR3nt: TGTGCCAGCAACGGGGGGGACAGGGGGCTCAATCAGCCCCAGCATTTT
CDR3aa: CASNGGDRGLNQPQHF

abundance: many
d_gene: NA
v_gene: TRBV6-6
j_gene: TRBJ2-1
CDR3nt: TGTGCCAGCAGTTACCGGGCAGTCTCCTACAATGAGCAGTTCTTC
CDR3aa: CASSYRAVSYNEQFF

abundance: NA
d_gene: NA
v_gene: TRBV7-9
j_gene: TRBJ1-5
CDR3nt: TGTGCCAGCAGCCCCGGGGGGGGAAAAGGGAGCAATCAGCCCCAGCATTTT
CDR3aa: CASSPGGGKGSNQPQHF

abundance: NA
d_gene: TRBD1
v_gene: TRBV10-3
j_gene: TRBJ1-1
CDR3nt: TGTGCCATCAGTCCCAGGGGGGTGAGCACTGAAGCTTTCTTT
CDR3aa: CAISPRGVSTEAFF

abundance: NA
d_gene: TRBD1
v_gene: TRBV3-1
j_gene: TRBJ2-5
CDR3nt: TGTGCCAGCAGGCCCTCTGGGACAGGGAGTCGAGAGACCCAGTACTTC
CDR3aa: CASRPSGTGSRETQYF

abundance: NA
d_gene: TRBD1
v_gene: TRBV7-9
j_gene: TRBJ2-5
CDR3nt: TGTGCCAGCAGCTCAGCTAGGACAGGGGGCATGGGGACCCAGTACTTC
CDR3aa: CASSSARTGGMGTQYF

abundance: NA
d_gene: NA
v_gene: TRBV11-2
j_gene: TRBJ1-2
CDR3nt: TGTGCCAGCAACTCAGGGGAGGAAGAGGGCTACACCTTC
CDR3aa: CASNSGEEEGYTF